This T cell receptor beta chain was found in a study of blood T cell repertoires in COVID-19. About the research overall: Material from acute and convalescent COVID-19 was sourced from the United States, Italy and Spain. From T cells, B-cell-depleted T cells, or PBMCs came the material, which was cDNA or gDNA.

How the authors handled the data: Counts of nucleated cells, estimated from reference gene primer amplification, were obtained. Clones were sequenced by immunoSEQ multiplex PCR, and TCRdb holds only the in-frame ones, with some missing. The DNA gave D and trimming, while V, J and clone size come from that table. Here the sample spans approximately 61,000 clones, approximately 79% being singletons. Per germline, CDR1 GTSNPN and CDR2 SVGIG (reference sequence). V dropped 4 bases and J dropped 2; count of bases not matched to a gene: 5. The CDR3 covers 15 residues. The TCR comes from a woman between 70 and 85 years old with acute or convalescent COVID-19. The sample consisted of peripheral blood. V is TRBV30 and J is TRBJ1-6; 7 bases line up with TRBD1. CDR3 sequence reads: CAWNSGTAYNSPLHF. CDR3 sequence (DNA): TGTGCCTGGAATTCGGGGACAGCCTATAATTCACCCCTCCACTTT.